This passage covers 3 T cell receptor beta chains from one sample sequenced in a study of cytotoxic CD8 clonotypes in ibrutinib-treated CLL. Only in-frame clones appear in the TCRdb table, and some are missing; sequencing was by immunoSEQ multiplex PCR. The table has about 140,000 clones, roughly 80% seen once. This specimen consisted of PBMCs, obtained after 12 months of ibrutinib treatment. The receptors were gathered from a human donor with chronic lymphocytic leukemia.

This rearrangement joins TRBV2 to TRBJ2-7, with D maybe TRBD1 (6 bases). The V gene's germline CDR1 is SNHLY and CDR2 FYNNEI. The germline V and J ends were trimmed by 6 bases and 0 bases, with 9 bases remaining between them. The CDR3 loop spans 13 amino acids. CDR3 loop: CASSTGYSYEQYF. CDR3 DNA: TGTGCCAGCAGCACAGGGTACTCCTACGAGCAGTACTTC.

The table lists this clone with a few counts. The gene calls are TRBV7-8 and TRBJ1-2; D remains unclear. Per germline, CDR1 SGHVS and CDR2 FQNEAQ. The V gene lost 5 bases and the J gene lost 6 bases, with 13 bases spanning the gap. The CDR3 contains 13 residues. CDR3 amino acids: CASSNGPIDGYTF. The CDR3 DNA follows: TGTGCCAGCAGCAACGGACCCATTGATGGCTACACCTTC. Based on the CDR3 plus reference TRBV7-8 and TRBJ1-2, the full variable domain is GAGVSQSPRYKVAKRGQDVALRCDPISGHVSLFWYQQALGQGPEFLTYFQNEAQLDKSGLPSDRFFAERPEGSVSTLKIQRTQQEDSAVYLCASSNGPIDGYTFGSGTRLTVV.

The V call is TRBV11-1, the J call TRBJ2-1; 7 positions match TRBD2. The length of the CDR3 is 12 residues. Germline V gene lookup returns CDR1 SGHAT and CDR2 FQDESV (reference sequence). With 5 bases clipped from V and 15 bases from J, the junction kept 10 bases outside the gene matches. The CDR3 coding sequence is TGTGCCAGCAGCCCTTTAGGACTAGAGTCGTTCTTC. It encodes CASSPLGLESFF.